This entry lists 20 T cell receptor beta chains sequenced from one sample in a study of T cells in Graves' hyperthyroidism and ophthalmopathy. TCR beta CDR3 region amplification was performed from RNA transcripts. First-round RT-PCR with HTBI primers amplified the TCR CDR3 region. TCRdb redid the calling of the multiplex PCR reads with MiXCR, one entry per CDR3 protein. This sample has nearly 600,000 distinct CDR3 sequences, with 14% found just once. The sequenced sample consisted of blood. The receptors originated from a woman aged 18-29 years with Graves' ophthalmopathy.

This chain uses TRBV5-8 with TRBJ1-4; TRBD1 is a possible D gene (5 bases). V was pared by 0 bases and J by 2 bases, with 11 bases between. The CDR3 sequence is 16 residues long. CDR1 is SGHTS, CDR2 YDEGEE, per germline. CDR3 sequence: CASSLAGGATNEKLFF. The DNA for the CDR3 is TGTGCCAGCAGCTTGGCGGGGGGTGCGACTAATGAAAAACTGTTTTTT.

This clonotype was seen at least ten times. The J gene is TRBJ2-3, the V gene TRBV7-2; D is unresolved. V was trimmed by 1 base and J by 2 bases, leaving 16 bases between them. The germline gives CDR1 SGHTA, CDR2 FQGNSA. This CDR3 is built from 17 residues. The CDR3 bases are TGTGCCAGCAGCTTAGGACGATGGGCCCGGAACACAGATACGCAGTATTTT. This translates into CASSLGRWARNTDTQYF.

This clonotype has a count of ten or more. The J gene is TRBJ1-1, the V gene TRBV7-2; possible D gene TRBD1, 5 bases. The CDR3 extends over 12 amino acids. The V end was cut by 5 bases, the J end by 8 bases, with 12 bases between. Germline loops: CDR1 SGHTA, CDR2 FQGNSA. The CDR3 is CASSMGPVEAFF. CDR3 coding DNA: TGTGCCAGCAGCATGGGGCCAGTGGAAGCTTTCTTT.

This clonotype was recorded at least ten times. The chain uses TRBV4-1 and TRBJ2-5; D not certain. CDR3 size: 13 residues. Germline V gene lookup returns CDR1 MGHRA and CDR2 YSYEKL. Trimming stripped 4 bases from V and 5 bases from J, with 11 bases between. Here the CDR3 DNA reads TGCGCCAGCAGCCTCATATTGGTGGAGACCCAGTACTTC. It encodes CASSLILVETQYF.

This clonotype appeared a few times. The chain recombines TRBV27 with TRBJ2-6, with unresolved D. Germline V lookup: CDR1 MNHEY, CDR2 SMNVEV (reference sequence). This CDR3 is 13 amino acids long. V lost 10 bases and J lost 2, with 9 bases in between. Here the CDR3 reads CATPPAGANVLTF. CDR3 nucleotides: TGTGCCACCCCCCCTGCTGGGGCCAACGTCCTGACTTTC.

This clonotype turned up a few times. The chain uses TRBV18 and TRBJ2-7; TRBD1 aligns across 7 bases. The CDR3 consists of 15 residues. The germline V gene has CDR1 KGHSH and CDR2 LQKENI. After removal of 0 bases from V and 5 bases from J, the junction contained 7 bases not matched to a gene. The CDR3 region has the DNA TGTGCCAGCTCACCACCGGGATTAGACAGGGACGAGCAGTACTTC. Residues: CASSPPGLDRDEQYF.

This clonotype was found a few times. The chain links TRBV20-1 to TRBJ2-1, with D unresolved. The CDR3 is 14 residues long. Per the germline V gene, CDR1 is DFQATT and CDR2 is SNEGSKA (reference sequence). V was shortened by 2 bases and J by 0 bases, with 8 bases between the two germline ends. The CDR3 sequence is CSARRHRSYNEQFF. CDR3 coding DNA: TGCAGTGCTAGACGGCACCGCTCCTACAATGAGCAGTTCTTC.

The chain uses TRBV9 and TRBJ2-6, with D tentatively TRBD2 (6 bases). There are 17 residues in the CDR3. Germline lookup yields CDR1 SGDLS and CDR2 YYNGEE. V was clipped by 0 bases and J by 4 bases, with 14 bases between them. CDR3 bases: TGTGCCAGCAGCGTAGCTACGGGGGTTACGGGGGCCAACGTCCTGACTTTC. Its translation is CASSVATGVTGANVLTF.

With regard to this clonotype: One base away lies a much larger clone, so this may be a sequencing read error. V and J are TRBV6-1 and TRBJ1-5; 7 bases match TRBD1. Germline values: CDR1 MNHNS, CDR2 SASEGT. This CDR3 has 17 residues. In nucleotides, the CDR3 is TGTACCAGCACCGCCGGACAGGACGGATATAGCAATCAGCCCCAGCATTTT. It codes for CTSTAGQDGYSNQPQHF.

This clonotype came up many times. The J gene is TRBJ2-3, the V gene TRBV20-1; possibly TRBD2 for D (6 bases). This CDR3 is built from 15 residues. V lost 1 base and J lost 4, with 15 bases in between. Germline V gene lookup returns CDR1 DFQATT and CDR2 SNEGSKA (reference sequence). The CDR3 is CSARGAGSRADTQYF. CDR3 nucleotide sequence: TGCAGTGCTAGAGGCGCCGGGAGCAGGGCAGATACGCAGTATTTT.

This clonotype was seen a few times. This sequence joins TRBV19 and TRBJ2-3; a possible D gene is TRBD2 (5 bases). The germline V and J ends were trimmed by 7 bases and 2 bases, with 13 bases remaining between them. CDR1 and CDR2 (germline): LNHDA, SQIVND (reference sequence). The CDR3 loop spans 14 amino acids. CDR3: CASKQRSSTDTQYF. DNA for the CDR3: TGTGCCAGTAAGCAGCGGAGTTCCACAGATACGCAGTATTTT.

The chain links TRBV19 to TRBJ2-5, with 7 positions matching TRBD1. The CDR3 has 14 amino acids. Germline-derived CDR1 and CDR2 are LNHDA and SQIVND (reference sequence). With 10 bases clipped from V and 2 bases from J, the junction kept 10 bases outside the gene matches. In nucleotides, the CDR3 is TGTGCCACTAAGACAGGGCTTAGGCAAGAGACCCAGTACTTC. Amino acids: CATKTGLRQETQYF.

This chain connects TRBV9 to TRBJ1-4, with D hard to call. The CDR3 is 12 residues long. The V end was cut by 4 bases, the J end by 8 bases, with 9 bases between. CDR1 and CDR2 from the germline V gene are SGDLS and YYNGEE. CDR3 bases: TGTGCCAGCAGCCCCAAGGGCGAAAAACTGTTTTTT. Amino acid sequence: CASSPKGEKLFF.

V usage is TRBV7-9 and J usage is TRBJ2-1; 11 nucleotides line up with TRBD2. CDR3 length: 17 residues. Germline CDR1 is SEHNR and CDR2 is FQNEAQ (reference sequence). Trimming at V came to 4 bases and at J to 6 bases, leaving 11 bases not matched to a gene. The DNA of the CDR3 is TGTGCCAGCAGCTCCCCAATGTTAGCGGGAGGGCCCAATGAGCAGTTCTTC. Its protein product is CASSSPMLAGGPNEQFF.

The genes are TRBV6-1 and TRBJ2-1; 9 bases agree with TRBD2. V shed 6 bases, J shed 4 bases, and the junction held 7 bases outside the gene matches. CDR1 is MNHNS, CDR2 SASEGT, per germline. The CDR3 covers 15 residues. CDR3 DNA sequence: TGTGCCAGCAGCGGCGGGAGGGCCATGTACAATGAGCAGTTCTTC. Protein sequence: CASSGGRAMYNEQFF.

This clonotype was counted at least ten times. The chain joins TRBV28 to TRBJ1-2, with 7 bases that match TRBD1. Trimming at V came to 6 bases and at J to 4 bases, leaving 14 bases not matched to a gene. This CDR3 has 16 amino acids. Per germline, CDR1 MDHEN and CDR2 SYDVKM. The DNA of the CDR3 is TGTGCCAGCAGCCGAAGTCCAGGGGGGCGTCTCTATGGCTACACCTTC. It is translated as CASSRSPGGRLYGYTF.

V is TRBV27 and J is TRBJ1-1, with D possibly TRBD1 on 6 matching bases. Germline-derived CDR1 and CDR2 are MNHEY and SMNVEV (reference sequence). V shed 5 bases and J shed 6 bases, with 16 bases lying between them. The CDR3 runs 14 residues. CDR3 in DNA: TGTGCCAGCAGTCCCAAACAGGGAGTATCTGAAGCTTTCTTT. This codes for CASSPKQGVSEAFF.

The rearrangement links TRBV4-1 to TRBJ2-3, with TRBD1 matching over 7 bases. V was clipped by 4 bases and J by 0 bases; unmatched bases: 7. There are 16 residues in the CDR3. The germline V gene encodes CDR1 MGHRA and CDR2 YSYEKL. CDR3 sequence (DNA): TGCGCCAGCAGCCCCAAAGGACAGGCTAGCACAGATACGCAGTATTTT. Its protein product is CASSPKGQASTDTQYF.

This clonotype was seen a handful of times. V and J are TRBV18 and TRBJ2-3; D is perhaps TRBD1 (5 bases). V dropped 5 bases and J dropped 3 bases, with 18 bases sitting between them. Per the germline V gene, CDR1 is KGHSH and CDR2 is LQKENI. This CDR3 region has 16 residues. Here the CDR3 DNA reads TGTGCCAGCTCATATCTGGACCAGGGATTAACAGATACGCAGTATTTT. Its translation: CASSYLDQGLTDTQYF. Looking up the rest from reference TRBV18 and TRBJ2-3 gives the full variable domain: NAGVMQNPRHLVRRRGQEARLRCSPMKGHSHVYWYRQLPEEGLKFMVYLQKENIIDESGMPKERFSAEFPKEGPSILRIQQVVRGDSAAYFCASSYLDQGLTDTQYFGPGTRLTVL.

In its sample, this clonotype was seen many times. The chain combines TRBV24-1 with TRBJ2-2, with 7 positions matching TRBD1. Trimming removed 9 bases from V and 4 bases from J; junction bases left unmatched: 13. Germline V gene lookup returns CDR1 KGHDR and CDR2 SFDVKD. The CDR3 runs to 16 residues. The CDR3 here is CATEAAEGARTGELFF. CDR3 coding DNA: TGTGCCACCGAAGCGGCCGAGGGGGCACGCACCGGGGAGCTGTTTTTT.